This T cell receptor beta chain was captured by sequencing in a study of CD8 T cells in Susac syndrome. The germline gives CDR1 SGHRS, CDR2 YFSETQ. The CDR3 runs 14 residues. V lost 5 bases to trimming and J lost 3 bases; unmatched junction nucleotides: 7. Sequencing targeted TCR beta in blood CD8+ and CD4+ T cells. The authors reverse transcribed about 0.5 to 1 ug RNA with random hexamers. Amplification of TCR beta CDR3 spanned 54 Vbeta and 13 Jbeta via immunoSEQ multiplex PCR. TCRdb redid the calling of the immunoSEQ multiplex PCR reads with MiXCR, one entry per CDR3 protein. The data hold more than 250,000 distinct CDR3 sequences, with approximately 90% observed a single time.

The sequencing sample was made of CD4+ T cells from PBMCs. The V and J genes are TRBV5-1 and TRBJ1-1; 7 bases align to TRBD1. The sequence was obtained from a human donor with multiple sclerosis. CDR3 residues: CASSQTGRDTEAFF. The CDR3 coding sequence is TGCGCCAGCAGTCAGACAGGGAGGGACACTGAAGCTTTCTTT.